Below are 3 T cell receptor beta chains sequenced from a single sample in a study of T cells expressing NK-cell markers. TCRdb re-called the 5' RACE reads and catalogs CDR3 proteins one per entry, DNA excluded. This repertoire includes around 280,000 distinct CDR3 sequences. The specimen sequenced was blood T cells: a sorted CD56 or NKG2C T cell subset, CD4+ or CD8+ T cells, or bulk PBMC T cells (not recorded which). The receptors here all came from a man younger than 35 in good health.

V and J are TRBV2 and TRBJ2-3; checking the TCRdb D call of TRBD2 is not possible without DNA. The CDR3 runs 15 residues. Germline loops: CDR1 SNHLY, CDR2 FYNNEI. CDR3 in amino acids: CASRDRTSGRATQYF.

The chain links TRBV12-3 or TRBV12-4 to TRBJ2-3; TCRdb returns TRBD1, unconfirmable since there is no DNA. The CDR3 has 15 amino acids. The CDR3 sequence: CASSLGGTPRDTQYF.

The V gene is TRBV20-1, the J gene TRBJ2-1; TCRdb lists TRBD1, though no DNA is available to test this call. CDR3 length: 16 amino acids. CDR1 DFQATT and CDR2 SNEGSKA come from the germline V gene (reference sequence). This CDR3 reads CSARDKGRDIYNEQFF.